The 21 T cell receptor beta chains in this list originate from one sample, sequenced in a study of blood T cell repertoires in COVID-19. Here immunoSEQ multiplex PCR was the method, and the copy in TCRdb shows in-frame clones only, minus some. The sample has 250,000 to 350,000 clones, roughly 90% seen once; the top ten hold less than 3.5%. The sequencing input was peripheral blood. These receptors all come from a woman aged 25 to 39 with COVID-19, enrolled during active disease.

As DNA, the CDR3 is TGTGCCAGCTCATCCCAGGGGTATGCTAGCAATCAGCCCCAGCATTTT. This gives the protein CASSSQGYASNQPQHF. The chain links TRBV18 to TRBJ1-5, with D perhaps matching TRBD1 (6 bases). The CDR3 extends over 16 amino acids. From germline, CDR1 is KGHSH and CDR2 LQKENI. Trimming pared 5 bases from V and 0 bases from J, leaving 14 bases between.

This chain joins TRBV30 and TRBJ1-1, with D uncertain. V lost 3 bases and J lost 3, with 5 bases in between. This CDR3 has 11 residues. Per the germline V gene, CDR1 is GTSNPN and CDR2 is SVGIG (reference sequence). CDR3 nucleotide sequence: TGTGCCTGGAGGCCGGACACTGAAGCTTTCTTT. Translating gives CAWRPDTEAFF.

The chain uses TRBV27 and TRBJ1-4; TRBD1 aligns across 7 bases. This CDR3 is built from 15 residues. V gave up 0 bases and J gave up 5 bases; unmatched junction bases: 3. From germline, CDR1 is MNHEY and CDR2 SMNVEV (reference sequence). The CDR3 region is CASSLSGRGNEKLFF. The CDR3 DNA reads TGTGCCAGCAGTTTATCAGGCAGGGGGAATGAAAAACTGTTTTTT.

This chain joins TRBV5-1 and TRBJ1-6; 9 bases are a match to TRBD1. This CDR3 contains 16 residues. V shed 3 bases, J shed 8 bases, and the junction held 9 bases outside the gene matches. Looked up from germline, CDR1 is SGHRS and CDR2 is YFSETQ. CDR3 coding DNA: TGCGCCAGCAGCTACTCCCCGGGGGACAGGGATTCACCCCTCCACTTT. This gives the protein CASSYSPGDRDSPLHF.

The chain employs TRBV3-1 (or the pseudogene TRBV3-2) and TRBJ1-2, with D unclear. This CDR3 comprises 13 residues. The V gene's germline CDR1 is LGHDT and CDR2 YNNKEL (reference sequence). The ends were cut back, 2 bases at V and 2 bases at J, with 6 bases in the middle. The CDR3 DNA reads TGTGCCAGCAGCCAATCTAGGAACTATGGCTACACCTTC. Its translation: CASSQSRNYGYTF.

V and J are TRBV30 and TRBJ1-1; possible D gene TRBD1, 5 bases. The V gene lost 8 bases and the J gene lost 1 base, with 17 bases spanning the gap. Germline V gene lookup returns CDR1 GTSNPN and CDR2 SVGIG (reference sequence). The CDR3 runs 14 residues. CDR3: CAQWDFYENTEAFF. The CDR3 coding sequence is TGTGCCCAGTGGGACTTTTATGAGAACACTGAAGCTTTCTTT.

The chain's CDR3 is CASKTDRAGNTIYF. CDR3 in DNA: TGTGCCAGCAAGACAGACAGGGCTGGAAACACCATATATTTT. The chain uses TRBV5-4 and TRBJ1-3, with 7 bases fitting TRBD1. There are 14 residues in the CDR3. Looked up from germline, CDR1 is SGHNT and CDR2 is YYREEE (reference sequence). Trimming removed 6 bases from V and 2 bases from J; junction bases left unmatched: 5.

The CDR3 DNA is TGTGCCAGCAGTGCAGGCGTTAGCACAGATACGCAGTATTTT. Its translation is CASSAGVSTDTQYF. The J gene is TRBJ2-3, the V gene TRBV2, with unresolved D. Looked up from germline, CDR1 is SNHLY and CDR2 is FYNNEI. V lost 4 bases to trimming and J lost 0 bases, with 8 bases between them. There are 14 residues in the CDR3.

The rearrangement uses TRBV2 and TRBJ1-6, with TRBD1 matching over 7 bases. V lost 10 bases to trimming and J lost 7 bases; unmatched junction nucleotides: 13. The CDR3 consists of 15 residues. Germline CDR1 reads SNHLY; CDR2 reads FYNNEI. The chain's CDR3 is CATLPGQLKNSPLHF. The CDR3, as DNA: TGTGCCACTCTCCCGGGACAGCTAAAAAATTCACCCCTCCACTTT. The full variable domain, with the rest looked up from reference TRBV2 and TRBJ1-6, is EPEVTQTPSHQVTQMGQEVILRCVPISNHLYFYWYRQILGQKVEFLVSFYNNEISEKSEIFDDQFSVERPDGSNFTLKIRSTKLEDSAMYFCATLPGQLKNSPLHFGNGTRLTVT.

For the CDR3, the DNA is TGCGCCAGCAAAGACAGAGAATTGAACACTGAAGCTTTCTTT. This translates into CASKDRELNTEAFF. V is TRBV5-1 and J is TRBJ1-1; possibly TRBD1 for D (5 bases). The germline CDR1 and CDR2 sequences are SGHRS and YFSETQ. The CDR3 runs to 14 residues. V was cut by 6 bases and J by 0 bases, with 12 bases left in between.

The table lists this clone with a count of one. This chain joins TRBV6-2 or TRBV6-3 and TRBJ2-1; maybe TRBD1 (5 bases). The CDR3 has 15 amino acids. CDR1 MNHEY and CDR2 SVGEGT come from the germline V gene. V was shortened by 0 bases and J by 7 bases, with 13 bases between the two germline ends. CDR3 in amino acids: CASSYSQGTRNEQFF. The CDR3 region has the DNA TGTGCCAGCAGTTACTCTCAGGGAACGAGGAATGAGCAGTTCTTC.

This clone has a handful of counts. The chain combines TRBV2 with TRBJ2-5, with D possibly TRBD1 on 5 matching bases. This CDR3 is built from 14 residues. Germline V gene sequence: CDR1 SNHLY, CDR2 FYNNEI. The ends were cut back, 3 bases at V and 5 bases at J, with 13 bases in the middle. CDR3 sequence: CASSDSGFGETQYF. The CDR3 nucleotides read TGTGCCAGCAGTGACTCAGGGTTTGGGGAGACCCAGTACTTC.

The V gene is TRBV7-5, the J gene TRBJ1-5. TRBV7-5 is a recognized pseudogene. The CDR3 runs 16 residues. CDR3 loop: CVRSLTARGNNQPQHF. As DNA, the CDR3 is TGTGTCAGAAGCTTAACCGCTCGAGGGAACAATCAGCCCCAGCATTTT.

The chain has TRBV4-2 and TRBJ1-3; D perhaps matches TRBD1 (6 bases). The CDR3 is 15 amino acids. The V end was cut by 0 bases, the J end by 4 bases, with 10 bases between. Germline-derived CDR1 and CDR2 are LGHNA and YNFKEQ. CDR3 sequence: CASSQEGGTGNTIYF. CDR3 in DNA: TGTGCCAGCAGCCAAGAAGGGGGTACAGGAAACACCATATATTTT.

The J gene is TRBJ1-1, the V gene TRBV5-1, with 10 bases identical to TRBD1. Germline V lookup: CDR1 SGHRS, CDR2 YFSETQ. Unmatched junction bases numbered 15, after V lost 3 bases and J lost 1 base. The CDR3 runs to 19 residues. In nucleotides, the CDR3 is TGCGCCAGCAGCTCCGGAGGGGACAGGGGATTTTCATCGAACACTGAAGCTTTCTTT. Protein product: CASSSGGDRGFSSNTEAFF.

CDR3 amino acids: CASSTRQGYNEQFF. In nucleotides, the CDR3 is TGTGCCAGTAGTACCCGACAGGGGTACAATGAGCAGTTCTTC. The chain joins TRBV19 to TRBJ2-1; 8 positions match TRBD1. With 4 bases clipped from V and 4 bases from J, the junction kept 3 bases outside the gene matches. CDR3 length: 14 amino acids. Germline V gene lookup returns CDR1 LNHDA and CDR2 SQIVND (reference sequence). Variable domain in full (rest from reference TRBV19 and TRBJ2-1): DGGITQSPKYLFRKEGQNVTLSCEQNLNHDAMYWYRQDPGQGLRLIYYSQIVNDFQKGDIAEGYSVSREKKESFPLTVTSAQKNPTAFYLCASSTRQGYNEQFFGPGTRLTVL.

The rearrangement uses TRBV3-1 (or the pseudogene TRBV3-2) and TRBJ2-4; 8 bases map to TRBD1. The CDR3 spans 18 residues. Trimming removed 1 base from V and 1 base from J; junction bases left unmatched: 9. Germline loops: CDR1 LGHDT, CDR2 YNNKEL (reference sequence). CDR3 loop: CASSQVRGRRDAKNIQYF. The DNA of the CDR3 is TGTGCCAGCAGCCAAGTCAGGGGGCGCCGCGATGCCAAAAACATTCAGTACTTC.

J is TRBJ1-1 and V is TRBV5-5, with a weak D call TRBD1 (5 bases). Germline CDR1 reads SGHKS; CDR2 reads YYEKEE (reference sequence). V was shortened by 4 bases and J by 1 base, with 8 bases between the two germline ends. The CDR3 runs 13 residues. CDR3 in DNA: TGTGCCAGCAGCCTGACAGAGAACACTGAAGCTTTCTTT. Protein: CASSLTENTEAFF.

This chain connects TRBV29-1 to TRBJ1-5, with 7 bases that match TRBD1. Trimming removed 5 bases from V and 1 base from J; junction bases left unmatched: 8. Per the germline V gene, CDR1 is SQVTM and CDR2 is ANQGSEA. The CDR3 length is 15 residues. DNA for the CDR3: TGCAGCGTTATTTTACCAGGGGGAAGCAATCAGCCCCAGCATTTT. Amino acid sequence: CSVILPGGSNQPQHF. The entire variable domain, with the rest obtained from reference TRBV29-1 and TRBJ1-5, is as follows: SAVISQKPSRDICQRGTSLTIQCQVDSQVTMMFWYRQQPGQSLTLIATANQGSEATYESGFVIDKFPISRPNLTFSTLTVSNMSPEDSSIYLCSVILPGGSNQPQHFGDGTRLSIL.

The chain employs TRBV5-6 and TRBJ2-7; 12 bases agree with TRBD2. The germline V gene has CDR1 SGHDT and CDR2 YYEEEE. The CDR3 extends over 19 amino acids. J was trimmed by 0 bases and V by 0 bases; bases with no gene match: 10. CDR3 sequence (DNA): TGTGCCAGCAGCTTGGGGGCGTTCCGACTAGCGGGAGCCTCCTACGAGCAGTACTTC. Encoded protein: CASSLGAFRLAGASYEQYF.

This chain uses TRBV5-1 with TRBJ2-7, with TRBD2 identical over 7 bases. Germline CDR1 and CDR2: SGHRS and YFSETQ. Unmatched junction bases numbered 6, after V lost 3 bases and J lost 0 bases. CDR3 size: 15 residues. The CDR3 here is CASSSSGASSYEQYF. The CDR3, as DNA: TGCGCCAGCAGCTCTAGCGGAGCCAGCTCCTACGAGCAGTACTTC.